This T cell receptor beta chain was profiled in a study of blood T cell repertoires in COVID-19. This clone appeared a single time. Some clones are missing from TCRdb's copy, which holds only in-frame ones; the method was immunoSEQ multiplex PCR. The profile covers some 300,000 clones, with 70% to 90% appearing a single time and about 7% taken by the ten largest. Between the trimmed V and J ends, which lost 8 bases and 4 bases, there was a span of 18 bases. Germline assignment: CDR1 MDHEN and CDR2 SYDVKM. This CDR3 region has 15 residues. V is TRBV28 and J is TRBJ1-5, with D perhaps matching TRBD1 (6 bases). The sequence derives from a woman aged 25 to 39 who had recovered from COVID-19. Input material: peripheral blood. The CDR3 DNA is TGTGCCAGCGGCTCGGGGGGGGCGCGAAATCAGCCCCAGCATTTT. Encoded protein: CASGSGGARNQPQHF.